The 31 T cell receptor beta chains presented below share a single source sample, sequenced in a study of blood T cell repertoires in COVID-19. Sequenced by immunoSEQ multiplex PCR; TCRdb stores in-frame clones only, minus some. The sample holds about 140,000 clones, over 70% seen once. The specimen was PBMCs or T cells enriched from blood (not recorded which). These TCRs come from a middle-aged man in a cohort exposed to, infected with or recovered from COVID-19 (not recorded which).

This clone was observed a single time. The gene calls are TRBV18 and TRBJ1-1; TRBD1 matches 9 bases. With V trimmed by 6 bases and J by 3 bases, 11 bases remained unmatched. Germline CDR1 KGHSH, CDR2 LQKENI. The CDR3 extends over 16 amino acids. CDR3 amino acids: CASSPRTGAADTEAFF. The DNA for the CDR3 is TGTGCCAGCTCCCCCCGGACAGGGGCTGCGGACACTGAAGCTTTCTTT.

In this sample, this clone turned up once. The genes are TRBV19 and TRBJ2-7; TRBD2 agrees at 12 bases. Germline CDR1 LNHDA, CDR2 SQIVND (reference sequence). The CDR3 totals 14 residues. The junction had 8 bases not matched to a gene; V was cut back by 8 bases and J by 6 bases. CDR3 sequence (DNA): TGTGCCAGTGAACTAGCGGGAGGATGGGGCGAGCAGTACTTC. Its translation is CASELAGGWGEQYF.

The chain combines TRBV19 with TRBJ2-3; 10 bases are a match to TRBD2. J was trimmed by 4 bases and V by 5 bases; bases with no gene match: 6. CDR3 length: 15 amino acids. The germline V gene encodes CDR1 LNHDA and CDR2 SQIVND (reference sequence). The CDR3: CASSELLAGSDTQYF. CDR3 bases: TGTGCCAGTAGTGAATTACTAGCGGGGTCAGATACGCAGTATTTT. Filled out from reference TRBV19 and TRBJ2-3, the complete variable domain reads DGGITQSPKYLFRKEGQNVTLSCEQNLNHDAMYWYRQDPGQGLRLIYYSQIVNDFQKGDIAEGYSVSREKKESFPLTVTSAQKNPTAFYLCASSELLAGSDTQYFGPGTRLTVL.

J is TRBJ1-5 and V is TRBV7-9; weak D call: TRBD1 (5 bases). CDR3 length: 15 residues. Germline V gives CDR1 SEHNR, CDR2 FQNEAQ (reference sequence). V lost 2 bases to trimming and J lost 1 base, with 9 bases between them. CDR3 amino acids: CASSLSGGSNQPQHF. The CDR3 DNA reads as TGTGCCAGCAGCTTATCGGGGGGGAGCAATCAGCCCCAGCATTTT.

V gene TRBV10-2 combines with J gene TRBJ2-2; unclear D gene. The CDR3 totals 13 residues. Germline V gene lookup returns CDR1 WSHSY and CDR2 SAAADI. Trimming cost V 7 bases and J 0 bases, with 6 bases left between them. CDR3 in DNA: TGCGCCAGCATCCCTCCGAACACCGGGGAGCTGTTTTTT. It codes for CASIPPNTGELFF.

This clone was recorded once. The chain is built from TRBV28 and TRBJ2-7; a possible D gene is TRBD2 (6 bases). CDR1 and CDR2 (germline): MDHEN, SYDVKM. V dropped 3 bases and J dropped 4 bases, with 7 bases sitting between them. This CDR3 contains 12 residues. The CDR3 sequence: CASSLGGYEQYF. CDR3 coding DNA: TGTGCCAGCAGTTTGGGGGGTTACGAGCAGTACTTC.

In DNA, the CDR3 is TGTGCCAGCAGCGCAACAGGGGGCACCTACAATGAGCAGTTCTTC. Protein sequence: CASSATGGTYNEQFF. V gene TRBV9 combines with J gene TRBJ2-1, with 9 bases lining up with TRBD1. Germline V lookup: CDR1 SGDLS, CDR2 YYNGEE. Trimming removed 3 bases from V and 2 bases from J; junction bases left unmatched: 3. The CDR3 spans 15 residues.

The sample holds one count of this clone. The rearrangement joins TRBV24-1 to TRBJ1-1; perhaps TRBD1 as D (5 bases). This CDR3 is built from 16 residues. CDR1 and CDR2 (germline): KGHDR, SFDVKD. V lost 3 bases, J lost 3 bases, and 16 bases lay in between. In DNA form, the CDR3 reads TGTGCCACCAGTGATCGTGGCCCTCGGGGGGACACTGAAGCTTTCTTT. Protein product: CATSDRGPRGDTEAFF.

The chain employs TRBV21-1 and TRBJ2-7; the table names TRBD2, a call not compared with the DNA. TRBV21-1 is recorded as a pseudogene. The CDR3 covers 14 residues. The CDR3 DNA follows: TGTGCCAGCAAGGCCGGGAGCGCATCCTACGAGCAGTACTTC. Protein sequence: CASKAGSASYEQYF.

Regarding this clone: This sample also contains other DNA sequences that code for the same CDR3. This chain joins TRBV5-1 and TRBJ1-3; TRBD1 might be the D (6 bases). The V end lost 4 bases, the J end lost 4 bases, and 12 bases lay between the germline ends. Germline CDR1 reads SGHRS; CDR2 reads YFSETQ. The CDR3 spans 14 residues. CDR3 residues: CASSPMGAGNTIYF. The CDR3 DNA sequence: TGCGCCAGCAGCCCGATGGGGGCGGGAAACACCATATATTTT.

This clone was recorded once. The chain uses TRBV19 and TRBJ2-1, with 7 bases that match TRBD1. The CDR3 contains 13 residues. From germline, CDR1 is LNHDA and CDR2 SQIVND (reference sequence). The ends lost 6 bases at V and 8 bases at J; junction bases unmatched: 7. As DNA, the CDR3 is TGTGCCAGTAGCAGAGACAGGGACCATGAGCAGTTCTTC. Protein sequence: CASSRDRDHEQFF.

The chain has TRBV2 and TRBJ1-2; 8 nucleotides agree with TRBD1. Germline assignment: CDR1 SNHLY and CDR2 FYNNEI. This CDR3 contains 13 residues. The trim removed 6 bases at V and 4 bases at J, leaving 4 bases unmatched. The DNA of the CDR3 is TGTGCCAGCAGAGGACAGGGCGGCTATGGCTACACCTTC. Residues: CASRGQGGYGYTF.

The CDR3: CATSDLQGRPGELFF. The CDR3 DNA reads as TGTGCCACCAGTGATTTACAGGGTCGCCCCGGGGAGCTGTTTTTT. The chain links TRBV24-1 to TRBJ2-2; D possibly corresponds to TRBD1 (6 bases). Trimming took off 1 base at V and 6 bases at J, with 11 bases between the two ends. Germline CDR1 is KGHDR and CDR2 is SFDVKD. The CDR3 has 15 residues.

In this sample, this clone turned up once. The chain couples TRBV11-2 to TRBJ1-5; the match to TRBD1 covers 7 bases. V shed 5 bases, J shed 3 bases, and the junction held 4 bases outside the gene matches. The germline gives CDR1 SGHAT, CDR2 FQNNGV. The CDR3 totals 14 residues. Written as DNA, the CDR3 is TGTGCCAGCAGCCGAGGACAGGTCAATCAGCCCCAGCATTTT. It codes for CASSRGQVNQPQHF.

This clone has just one count. The chain has TRBV10-3 and TRBJ2-7, with TRBD2 identical over 10 bases. The V and J ends lost 6 bases and 2 bases, in that order; junction bases with no gene match: 7. CDR3 size: 15 residues. CDR1 and CDR2 from the germline V gene are ENHRY and SYGVKD. CDR3 bases: TGTGCCATCAGCCTCCGGACTAGCGGCACCTACGAGCAGTACTTC. Translation: CAISLRTSGTYEQYF.

The rearrangement uses TRBV2 and TRBJ1-1; 7 nucleotides match TRBD1. CDR1 is SNHLY and CDR2 is FYNNEI in the germline V gene. CDR3 length: 13 amino acids. V lost 6 bases, J lost 6 bases, and 7 bases stayed unmatched. Written as DNA, the CDR3 is TGTGCCAGCAGAGGGACAGTAGGGGCTGAAGCTTTCTTT. Its protein is CASRGTVGAEAFF.

This clone was observed at least ten times. The chain recombines TRBV7-9 with TRBJ1-5; D remains ambiguous. Germline V CDR1 and CDR2: SEHNR, FQNEAQ (reference sequence). The CDR3 runs 13 residues. V was clipped by 0 bases and J by 6 bases, with 6 bases between them. The CDR3 bases are TGTGCCAGCAGCTTAGCTTCTACTCAGCCCCAGCATTTT. This codes for CASSLASTQPQHF.

This clone showed up just a few times. V usage is TRBV28 and J usage is TRBJ1-5; perhaps TRBD1 as D (5 bases). V was shortened by 3 bases and J by 4 bases, with 13 bases between the two germline ends. Per germline, CDR1 MDHEN and CDR2 SYDVKM. CDR3 length: 15 amino acids. The CDR3 bases are TGTGCCAGCAGTTTGTCGGGGGGAAGAAATCAGCCCCAGCATTTT. It yields the protein CASSLSGGRNQPQHF.

This chain joins TRBV3-1 (or the pseudogene TRBV3-2) and TRBJ2-7; D unresolved. This CDR3 region has 14 residues. Trimming pared 1 base from V and 6 bases from J, leaving 13 bases between. The germline gives CDR1 LGHDT, CDR2 YNNKEL (reference sequence). For the CDR3, the DNA is TGTGCCAGCAGCCAAGTGTCCCAGTCTGGCGAGCAGTACTTC. It is translated as CASSQVSQSGEQYF.

The genes are TRBV2 and TRBJ2-3; no reliable D call. The CDR3 is made up of 13 amino acids. Per germline, CDR1 SNHLY and CDR2 FYNNEI. V was cut by 0 bases and J by 6 bases, with 7 bases left in between. CDR3: CASSEARWDTQYF. The CDR3 DNA reads as TGTGCCAGCAGTGAAGCGCGGTGGGATACGCAGTATTTT.

This sequence joins TRBV5-4 and TRBJ2-1; 12 bases agree with TRBD2. Trimming removed 4 bases from V and 4 bases from J; junction bases left unmatched: 6. Germline CDR1 reads SGHNT; CDR2 reads YYREEE (reference sequence). CDR3 length equals 16 residues. This CDR3 is CASSDHGLAGYNEQFF. CDR3 sequence (DNA): TGTGCCAGCAGCGATCATGGACTAGCGGGATACAATGAGCAGTTCTTC.

V is TRBV5-4 and J is TRBJ2-2, with D possibly TRBD1 on 6 matching bases. Deletions cut 4 bases from V and 3 bases from J, with 13 bases between. Germline CDR1 reads SGHNT; CDR2 reads YYREEE (reference sequence). This CDR3 contains 15 residues. CDR3 amino acids: CASSETGTYTGELFF. As DNA, the CDR3 is TGTGCCAGCAGCGAGACAGGCACCTACACCGGGGAGCTGTTTTTT.

This chain joins TRBV12-3 or TRBV12-4 and TRBJ1-2; no clear D. The CDR3 covers 11 residues. Trimming left V 7 bases short and J 12 bases short, with 15 bases between. The DNA for the CDR3 is TGTGCCAGCAAAGATGGCGGCATTCACACCTTC. It translates to CASKDGGIHTF.

This chain joins TRBV7-9 and TRBJ2-7; weak D call: TRBD1 (6 bases). In germline, CDR1 is SEHNR, CDR2 FQNEAQ (reference sequence). V lost 5 bases, J lost 0 bases, and 14 bases lay in between. CDR3 size: 15 residues. Written as DNA, the CDR3 is TGTGCCAGCAGCCCAAACGACAGGATCTCCTACGAGCAGTACTTC. Translated: CASSPNDRISYEQYF.

The chain combines TRBV6-6 with TRBJ2-7; a weak D match, TRBD1 (5 bases). Germline lookup yields CDR1 MNHNY and CDR2 SVGAGI (reference sequence). This CDR3 comprises 18 residues. V shed 5 bases and J shed 1 base, with 24 bases lying between them. CDR3: CASSPFKLTGIGSYEQYF. The CDR3, as DNA: TGTGCCAGCAGTCCGTTCAAACTTACAGGAATAGGGTCCTACGAGCAGTACTTC.

This clone was counted between two and nine times. The V and J genes are TRBV5-1 and TRBJ2-3; weak D call: TRBD2 (7 bases). Deletions cut 4 bases from V and 5 bases from J, with 32 bases between. The CDR3 extends over 20 amino acids. Germline V gene sequence: CDR1 SGHRS, CDR2 YFSETQ. CDR3 protein: CASSPVGGPVGGGLGDTQYF. DNA of the CDR3: TGCGCCAGCAGCCCGGTCGGGGGGCCCGTCGGGGGAGGGCTAGGAGATACGCAGTATTTT.

With regard to this clone: The same CDR3 is also encoded by other DNA sequences in this sample. The chain joins TRBV7-9 to TRBJ2-3; TRBD2 might be the D (7 bases). Trimming shortened V by 0 bases and J by 6 bases, and 13 bases separated the two germline ends. Looked up from germline, CDR1 is SEHNR and CDR2 is FQNEAQ (reference sequence). This CDR3 contains 15 residues. CDR3 protein: CASSLAGGPTDTQYF. DNA for the CDR3: TGTGCCAGCAGCTTAGCGGGGGGGCCAACCGATACGCAGTATTTT.

The CDR3 DNA reads TGTGCCAGCAGCTTAACGGCGGGAGAAGTTGATGAGCAGTTCTTC. Its protein is CASSLTAGEVDEQFF. The chain joins TRBV7-7 to TRBJ2-1; 7 bases map to TRBD2. This CDR3 is built from 15 residues. Germline loops: CDR1 SSHAT, CDR2 FNYEAQ (reference sequence). V was pared by 2 bases and J by 8 bases, with 9 bases of the junction left unmatched.

V and J are TRBV27 and TRBJ2-7; 7 bases match TRBD2. The germline CDR1 and CDR2 sequences are MNHEY and SMNVEV (reference sequence). The CDR3 totals 14 residues. The V gene end was trimmed by 2 bases and the J gene end by 3 bases; junction bases not matched to a gene: 4. CDR3 bases: TGTGCCAGCAGTTTACCGGGGGGAAACTACGAGCAGTACTTC. Translation gives CASSLPGGNYEQYF.

This clone was observed once. The chain couples TRBV5-1 to TRBJ1-2; D unresolved. The V and J ends lost 5 bases and 4 bases respectively, with 15 bases between them. The CDR3 spans 14 residues. From germline, CDR1 is SGHRS and CDR2 YFSETQ. CDR3: CASSPEGSGYGYTF. The CDR3 coding sequence is TGCGCCAGCAGTCCCGAGGGATCGGGCTATGGCTACACCTTC.

The chain combines TRBV11-2 with TRBJ1-4; 9 bases agree with TRBD1. The junction had 11 bases not matched to a gene; V was cut back by 5 bases and J by 7 bases. Per the germline V gene, CDR1 is SGHAT and CDR2 is FQNNGV. The CDR3 extends over 16 amino acids. CDR3 coding DNA: TGTGCCAGCAGCCCTTTAGGAGGGACAGGGAGTGAAAAACTGTTTTTT. It specifies CASSPLGGTGSEKLFF.